The next 10 T cell receptor beta chains were all read from a single sample in a study of long-term antiretroviral therapy in people with HIV. Version v3.0 of the immunoSEQ assay was performed at survey level. Assay: immunoSEQ multiplex PCR; the TCRdb copy retains only in-frame clones and omits some. The profile covers about 23,000 clones, with around 80% appearing a single time and approximately 7% taken by the ten largest. Source: unsorted PBMCs, taken 1.5 years after starting antiretroviral therapy. These receptors originate from a man aged 30-40 years with HIV.

The J gene is TRBJ2-5, the V gene TRBV7-9; D not resolved. The CDR3 loop spans 13 amino acids. V lost 3 bases to trimming and J lost 1 base, with 6 bases between them. Germline V lookup: CDR1 SEHNR, CDR2 FQNEAQ (reference sequence). The CDR3 reads CASSLGFQETQYF. CDR3 nucleotide sequence: TGTGCCAGCAGCTTGGGCTTCCAAGAGACCCAGTACTTC.

This clone was recorded only once. The chain employs TRBV9 and TRBJ2-1; 9 nucleotides line up with TRBD2. With V trimmed by 6 bases and J by 2 bases, 6 bases remained unmatched. The germline gives CDR1 SGDLS, CDR2 YYNGEE. This CDR3 comprises 15 residues. CDR3: CASTAGGGAYNEQFF. The CDR3 bases are TGTGCCAGCACAGCAGGCGGGGGGGCCTACAATGAGCAGTTCTTC.

The rearrangement joins TRBV19 to TRBJ1-5, with D maybe TRBD1 (5 bases). V gave up 3 bases and J gave up 3 bases, with 15 bases separating them. Germline-derived CDR1 and CDR2 are LNHDA and SQIVND (reference sequence). This CDR3 is built from 16 residues. CDR3 in amino acids: CASSILSRGDNQPQHF. The CDR3 DNA reads as TGTGCCAGTAGTATCCTGAGTAGGGGTGACAATCAGCCCCAGCATTTT.

The chain has TRBV7-6 and TRBJ1-6; tentative D call: TRBD1 (6 bases). Germline assignment: CDR1 SGHVS and CDR2 FNYEAQ. The CDR3 runs 16 residues. V was pared by 0 bases and J by 7 bases, with 13 bases between. CDR3 in amino acids: CASSLAPGAGNSPLHF. CDR3 in DNA: TGTGCCAGCAGCTTAGCGCCGGGGGCTGGGAATTCACCCCTCCACTTT.

This clone was detected only once. Other DNA sequences from this sample encode an identical CDR3 as well. The chain is built from TRBV5-1 and TRBJ1-4; 7 bases are shared with TRBD1. Germline loops: CDR1 SGHRS, CDR2 YFSETQ. CDR3 length: 15 amino acids. V lost 0 bases, J lost 5 bases, and 4 bases stayed unmatched. The CDR3 DNA follows: TGCGCCAGCAGCTTGGGAGGGGGCGAGAATGAAAAACTGTTTTTT. This gives the protein CASSLGGGENEKLFF. The entire variable domain, with the rest obtained from reference TRBV5-1 and TRBJ1-4, is as follows: KAGVTQTPRYLIKTRGQQVTLSCSPISGHRSVSWYQQTPGQGLQFLFEYFSETQRNKGNFPGRFSGRQFSNSRSEMNVSTLELGDSALYLCASSLGGGENEKLFFGSGTQLSVL.

This rearrangement joins TRBV5-4 to TRBJ2-2; 7 bases match TRBD1. V dropped 0 bases and J dropped 1; count of bases not matched to a gene: 0. Germline CDR1 SGHNT, CDR2 YYREEE (reference sequence). The CDR3 covers 15 residues. Here the CDR3 reads CASSLGQGNTGELFF. CDR3 sequence (DNA): TGTGCCAGCAGCTTGGGACAGGGGAACACCGGGGAGCTGTTTTTT.

This clone was detected only once. The chain uses TRBV19 and TRBJ2-1; D gene unclear. The CDR3 is made up of 12 amino acids. CDR1 and CDR2 from the germline V gene are LNHDA and SQIVND (reference sequence). The ends were cut back, 3 bases at V and 9 bases at J, with 9 bases in the middle. CDR3 loop: CASSILSSEQFF. The CDR3 DNA follows: TGTGCCAGTAGTATCCTATCTAGTGAGCAGTTCTTC.

This chain joins TRBV4-2 and TRBJ2-1, with TRBD2 matching 12 bases. From germline, CDR1 is LGHNA and CDR2 YNFKEQ. The ends lost 3 bases at V and 7 bases at J; junction bases unmatched: 7. The CDR3 contains 16 residues. CDR3 in amino acids: CASSQGTSGLGNEQFF. DNA for the CDR3: TGTGCCAGCAGCCAGGGGACTAGCGGGCTAGGGAATGAGCAGTTCTTC.

V usage is TRBV10-3 and J usage is TRBJ2-1; TRBD2 agrees at 11 bases. CDR1 is ENHRY and CDR2 is SYGVKD in the germline V gene. V lost 3 bases to trimming and J lost 6 bases; unmatched junction nucleotides: 7. This CDR3 spans 16 amino acids. DNA for the CDR3: TGTGCCATCAGTGACCCAACTAGCGGGAGCGGCAATGAGCAGTTCTTC. It is translated as CAISDPTSGSGNEQFF.

This clone is a singleton in its sample. The V call is TRBV5-1, the J call TRBJ1-4; 7 bases are a match to TRBD1. The length of the CDR3 is 14 residues. Germline V gene data show CDR1 as SGHRS and CDR2 as YFSETQ. The J segment lost 7 bases and the V segment lost 4 bases, leaving 7 bases of the junction unmatched. The CDR3 here is CASSDSGTVEKLFF. DNA for the CDR3: TGCGCCAGCAGCGACTCCGGGACAGTTGAAAAACTGTTTTTT.